This is a list of T cell receptor beta chains from one sample in a study of blood T cell repertoires in COVID-19. Repertoires were generated with immunoSEQ multiplex PCR, while TCRdb's copy carries only in-frame clones and drops some. The data contain 150,000 to 200,000 clones, 81% of them singletons. The sequenced material came from peripheral blood. These receptors all come from a man aged 55 to 69 with active or convalescent COVID-19. Each CDR3 is given with its conserved first and last residue.

v_call	j_call	cdr3_aa
TRBV7-8	TRBJ2-1	CASSTGQGFDEQFF
TRBV27	TRBJ1-5	CASSLGAGWSNQPQHF
TRBV14	TRBJ2-1	CASSVGTGSSYNEQFF
TRBV29-1	TRBJ1-2	CSVEGSVPSYGYTF
TRBV5-1	TRBJ1-5	CASARGEDQPQHF
TRBV27	TRBJ1-1	CASSPTGVTEAFF
TRBV29-1	TRBJ2-3	CSARNRAGGTDTQYF
TRBV6-5	TRBJ2-7	CASRQGTAYEQYF
TRBV27	TRBJ2-3	CASSLLAGNTDTQYF
TRBV27	TRBJ2-7	CASSLSRVGYEQYF
TRBV10-3	TRBJ1-4	CAISDLGGVEKLFF
TRBV7-8	TRBJ1-4	CASSLELRGNEKLFF
TRBV7-9	TRBJ2-1	CASSFSGKYNEQFF
TRBV5-1	TRBJ2-2	CASSLGQGTGELFF
TRBV19	TRBJ1-4	CASSSTRQGTNEKLFF
TRBV19	TRBJ2-3	CASTNSWASTDTQYF
TRBV7-2	TRBJ2-7	CASHRPPNEQYF
TRBV2	TRBJ1-2	CASSGASGGYGYTF
TRBV5-1	TRBJ2-1	CASSLTYSGISSYNEQFF
TRBV19	TRBJ1-1	CASRGRHTEAFF
TRBV7-2	TRBJ2-5	CASSFRGETQYF
TRBV5-6	TRBJ2-3	CASSLASGVTDTQYF
TRBV19	TRBJ2-5	CASSIAQGQGETQYF
TRBV11-2	TRBJ1-2	CASSPSQGRGYGYTF
TRBV25-1	TRBJ1-2	CASSGTGWHYGYTF
TRBV19	TRBJ1-2	CASSSQGAVYGYTF
TRBV2	TRBJ2-1	CASKGQVSYNEQFF
TRBV6-4	TRBJ1-2	CASSDTGTGVRGYTF
TRBV7-2	TRBJ1-5	CASSPVGGGNQPQHF
TRBV3-1/TRBV3-2	TRBJ2-2	CASSQGRNTGELFF
TRBV11-2	TRBJ2-7	CASSLGMASGILYEQYF
TRBV19	TRBJ1-1	CASSIENRGRDTEAFF
TRBV18	TRBJ2-3	CASSPPVVDTQYF
TRBV23-1	TRBJ1-1	CASRPPGTPPEAFF
TRBV7-3	TRBJ2-2	CASSSGQGGDTGELFF
TRBV19	TRBJ2-7	CASSDPGQHSYEQYF
TRBV7-2	TRBJ2-1	CASSPWTSTSHEQFF
TRBV6-6	TRBJ1-3	CASSDPGGPGNTIYF
TRBV28	TRBJ2-3	CASSLLAGTSTDTQYF
TRBV28	TRBJ2-7	CASIGRGTATYEQYF
TRBV28	TRBJ1-2	CASEQGQQAYGYTF
TRBV3-1/TRBV3-2	TRBJ2-3	CASSQRFGITDTQYF
TRBV4-2	TRBJ2-7	CASSQDWGGGSSYEQYF
TRBV14	TRBJ1-4	CASSRGQYEKLFF
TRBV19	TRBJ1-5	CASSTTGGSNQPQHF
TRBV7-9	TRBJ1-1	CASSLALGRNTEAFF
TRBV6-5	TRBJ1-4	CASRTGTGDEKLFF
TRBV9	TRBJ1-3	CASSLGGGLGNTIYF
TRBV5-6	TRBJ1-3	CASSRGQGPRHSGNTIYF
TRBV6-5	TRBJ2-3	CASSQFPGADTQYF
TRBV5-4	TRBJ2-3	CASSLPQGSTQYF
TRBV5-1	TRBJ2-3	CASSWGPGQGGADTQYF
TRBV2	TRBJ1-3	CASTRQGANTIYF
TRBV6-5	TRBJ1-2	CASKRGQGSYGYTF
TRBV24-1	TRBJ1-1	CATSDGQGQRPEAFF